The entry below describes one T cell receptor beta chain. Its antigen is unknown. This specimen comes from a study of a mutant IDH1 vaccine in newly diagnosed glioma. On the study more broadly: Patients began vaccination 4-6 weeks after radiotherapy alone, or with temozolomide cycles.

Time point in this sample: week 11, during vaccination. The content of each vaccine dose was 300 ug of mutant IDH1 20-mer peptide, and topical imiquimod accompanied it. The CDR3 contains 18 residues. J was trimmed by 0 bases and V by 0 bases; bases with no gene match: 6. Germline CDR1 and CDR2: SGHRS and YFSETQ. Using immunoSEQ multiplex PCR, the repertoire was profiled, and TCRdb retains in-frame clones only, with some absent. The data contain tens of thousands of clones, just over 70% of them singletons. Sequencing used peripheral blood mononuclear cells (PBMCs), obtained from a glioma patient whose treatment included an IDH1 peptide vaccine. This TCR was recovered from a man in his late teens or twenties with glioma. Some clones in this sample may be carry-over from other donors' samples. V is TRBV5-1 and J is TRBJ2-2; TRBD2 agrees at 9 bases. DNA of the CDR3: TGCGCCAGCAGCTTGGGATTAGCGGGGGCTACGAACACCGGGGAGCTGTTTTTT. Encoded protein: CASSLGLAGATNTGELFF. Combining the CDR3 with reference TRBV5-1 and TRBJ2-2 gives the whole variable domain KAGVTQTPRYLIKTRGQQVTLSCSPISGHRSVSWYQQTPGQGLQFLFEYFSETQRNKGNFPGRFSGRQFSNSRSEMNVSTLELGDSALYLCASSLGLAGATNTGELFFGEGSRLTVL.